The rows below give T cell receptor beta chains drawn from one sample of a study of T cells after yellow fever vaccination. Each CDR3 protein gets one entry after TCRdb re-called the 5' RACE reads with MiXCR. The table has roughly 400,000 distinct CDR3 sequences, around 19% seen once; the top ten hold roughly a sixth. This specimen consisted of PBMCs, obtained before the yellow fever booster vaccination. These receptors were taken from a man younger than 30 who received the YFV17D yellow fever vaccine. CDR3s include the opening cysteine and the closing phenylalanine or tryptophan. D genes are given only for firm matches. The listing skips clone size in some rows; elsewhere it reads once, few, many or a size class.

D	size	V	J	CDR3	DNA
TRBD1	.	TRBV9	TRBJ2-1	CASSATGESYNEQFF	TGTGCCAGCAGCGCGACAGGGGAATCCTACAATGAGCAGTTCTTC
.	few	TRBV18	TRBJ2-2	CASSPLSFEGELFF	TGTGCCAGCTCACCGTTGAGCTTCGAGGGGGAGCTGTTTTTT
.	few	TRBV12-3/TRBV12-4	TRBJ1-1	CASSLGGYSEAFF	TGTGCCAGCAGCCTTGGGGGGTATTCCGAAGCTTTCTTT
.	many	TRBV20-1	TRBJ2-1	CSARLGGDEQFF	TGCAGTGCCAGACTGGGGGGCGATGAGCAGTTCTTC
TRBD2	.	TRBV12-3/TRBV12-4	TRBJ2-2	CATATGGSSGELFF	TGTGCCACCGCCACGGGGGGTTCTTCGGGGGAGCTGTTTTTT
.	.	TRBV24-1	TRBJ2-5	CDTSDRLEQTQYF	TGTGACACCAGTGATCGACTAGAACAGACCCAGTACTTC
TRBD2	few	TRBV14	TRBJ2-4	CASSQRTSGGLVAKNIQYF	TGTGCCAGCAGCCAAAGGACTAGCGGGGGTCTTGTAGCCAAAAACATTCAGTACTTC
.	few	TRBV12-3/TRBV12-4	TRBJ1-2	CASSFDLANYGYTF	TGTGCCAGCAGTTTTGACCTAGCTAACTATGGCTACACCTTC
TRBD1	few	TRBV12-3/TRBV12-4	TRBJ1-2	CASSPRQGQYGYTF	TGTGCCAGCAGTCCTCGACAGGGCCAGTATGGCTACACCTTC
.	many	TRBV20-1	TRBJ1-6	CSAPQALYNSPLHF	TGCAGTGCTCCCCAGGCCCTCTATAATTCACCCCTCCACTTT
TRBD1	few	TRBV5-1	TRBJ1-2	CASSLTDRVYGYTF	TGCGCCAGCAGCTTGACGGACAGGGTGTATGGCTACACCTTC
TRBD1	.	TRBV5-5	TRBJ2-1	CASSRDRGFHNEQFF	TGTGCCAGCAGCAGGGACAGGGGTTTTCACAATGAGCAGTTCTTC
.	many	TRBV20-1	TRBJ1-5	CSASIAGRRDQPQHF	TGCAGTGCTAGCATTGCGGGCAGAAGGGATCAGCCCCAGCATTTT
.	.	TRBV7-2	TRBJ2-1	CASSLALRGRQFDEQFF	TGTGCCAGCAGCTTAGCGCTACGGGGGCGGCAATTCGATGAGCAGTTCTTC
TRBD1	few	TRBV11-2	TRBJ2-5	CASSFGTGRQETQYF	TGTGCCAGCAGCTTCGGGACAGGCAGACAAGAGACCCAGTACTTC
.	.	TRBV6-1	TRBJ2-6	CASSEAPFSGANVLTF	TGTGCCAGCAGTGAAGCGCCCTTCTCTGGGGCCAACGTCCTGACTTTC
.	.	TRBV7-7	TRBJ2-5	CASSLGDGAGATQYF	TGTGCTAGCAGCCTCGGGGATGGGGCCGGCGCGACCCAGTACTTC
TRBD2	.	TRBV9	TRBJ2-3	CASSVGLAASTDTQYF	TGTGCCAGCAGCGTAGGACTAGCGGCTAGCACAGATACGCAGTATTTT
.	.	TRBV7-9	TRBJ1-5	CAISLALGGSWQPQHF	TGTGCCATCAGCTTAGCCCTTGGAGGGTCGTGGCAGCCCCAGCATTTT
.	few	TRBV25-1	TRBJ1-3	CASIDPGGSGNTIYF	TGTGCCAGCATCGACCCGGGGGGCTCTGGAAACACCATATATTTT
.	.	TRBV15	TRBJ2-1	CATSRHNEQFF	TGTGCCACCAGCAGGCACAATGAGCAGTTCTTC
TRBD2	few	TRBV27	TRBJ2-4	CASRVIAGGKNIQYF	TGTGCCAGCAGAGTGATAGCGGGGGGAAAAAACATTCAGTACTTC
.	few	TRBV12-3/TRBV12-4	TRBJ1-1	CASSSGATEAFF	TGTGCCAGCAGTTCGGGGGCCACTGAAGCTTTCTTT
.	.	TRBV20-1	TRBJ1-1	CSARRILNTEAFF	TGCAGTGCAAGGCGGATTTTGAACACTGAAGCTTTCTTT
TRBD1	few	TRBV7-8	TRBJ2-7	CASRDRGRYEQYF	TGTGCCAGCAGGGACAGGGGCCGGTACGAGCAGTACTTC
.	many	TRBV7-9	TRBJ2-1	CASSFYRSSSHNEQFF	TGTGCCAGCAGCTTCTACCGGAGTAGTTCCCACAATGAGCAGTTCTTC
TRBD1	.	TRBV5-1	TRBJ2-7	CASSVGTAYEQYF	TGCGCCAGCAGCGTCGGGACAGCCTACGAGCAGTACTTC
TRBD1	.	TRBV3-1	TRBJ2-5	CASSHEGQGGETQYF	TGTGCCAGCAGCCACGAGGGACAGGGAGGAGAGACCCAGTACTTC
.	few	TRBV6-5	TRBJ2-3	CASRNPDTDTQYF	TGTGCCAGCAGGAATCCGGACACAGATACGCAGTATTTT
.	.	TRBV2	TRBJ1-3	CASSSQGSSGNTIYF	TGTGCCAGCAGTTCACAGGGAAGCTCTGGAAACACCATATATTTT
.	few	TRBV6-5	TRBJ1-6	CASSPNHSPLHF	TGTGCCAGCAGTCCAAATCATTCACCCCTCCACTTT
.	few	TRBV6-1	TRBJ2-7	CASSGRGTLYEQYF	TGTGCCAGCAGTGGCCGAGGGACATTGTACGAGCAGTACTTC
TRBD1	once	TRBV6-2/TRBV6-3	TRBJ1-6	CASSYTRDRDDLYSPLHF	TGTGCCAGCAGTTACACCCGGGACAGGGACGACCTTTATTCACCCCTCCACTTT
TRBD1	few	TRBV20-1	TRBJ1-2	CSARQGGGYTF	TGCAGTGCCAGACAGGGTGGAGGCTACACCTTC
TRBD1	few	TRBV5-1	TRBJ2-1	CASSRGQGEGHEQFF	TGCGCCAGCAGCCGGGGACAGGGAGAGGGACATGAGCAGTTCTTC
.	.	TRBV4-3	TRBJ2-1	CASSRSDLGEQFF	TGCGCCAGCAGCCGGTCAGACTTGGGTGAGCAGTTCTTC
.	.	TRBV20-1	TRBJ1-1	CSARVRGGGNAEAFF	TGCAGTGCTAGAGTAAGAGGAGGGGGGAACGCTGAAGCTTTCTTT
TRBD1	.	TRBV4-1	TRBJ2-1	CASSQDPRGGYYNEQFF	TGCGCCAGCAGCCAAGATCCTCGAGGGGGCTACTACAATGAGCAGTTCTTC
.	.	TRBV27	TRBJ2-7	CASSLYGVGRRYEQYF	TGTGCCAGCAGTTTATATGGGGTGGGCCGGCGCTACGAGCAGTACTTC
TRBD2	.	TRBV3-1	TRBJ2-1	CASSQGGGALNEQFF	TGTGCCAGCAGCCAAGGCGGGGGGGCCCTCAATGAGCAGTTCTTC
TRBD2	few	TRBV29-1	TRBJ2-5	CSVAGVPGGGSVETQYF	TGCAGCGTTGCAGGGGTCCCCGGCGGGGGGTCGGTAGAGACCCAGTACTTC
TRBD1	.	TRBV12-3/TRBV12-4	TRBJ1-5	CASKFEGQGRNQPQHF	TGTGCCAGCAAGTTTGAGGGACAGGGACGCAATCAGCCCCAGCATTTT
TRBD2	.	TRBV9	TRBJ2-5	CASRASGDQETQYF	TGTGCCAGCAGGGCTAGCGGGGACCAAGAGACCCAGTACTTC
TRBD1	few	TRBV6-5	TRBJ1-2	CASSYGTGALGYGYTF	TGTGCCAGCAGTTACGGGACAGGGGCCTTGGGCTATGGCTACACCTTC
.	.	TRBV20-1	TRBJ1-3	CSARFHRAGNTIYF	TGCAGTGCTAGATTCCACAGGGCTGGAAACACCATATATTTT
.	few	TRBV4-2	TRBJ1-6	CASSQDQYNSPLHF	TGTGCCAGCAGCCAAGATCAGTATAATTCACCCCTCCACTTT
TRBD1	.	TRBV6-5	TRBJ2-5	CASSYSRDRQETQYF	TGTGCCAGCAGTTACTCCCGGGACAGACAAGAGACCCAGTACTTC
TRBD2	few	TRBV5-1	TRBJ2-3	CASRSGTSGGPDTQYF	TGCGCCAGCAGGTCCGGGACTAGCGGGGGGCCCGATACGCAGTATTTT
TRBD1	.	TRBV3-1	TRBJ1-4	CASRNRGEKLFF	TGTGCCAGCAGGAACAGGGGAGAAAAACTGTTTTTT
.	once	TRBV3-1	TRBJ2-1	CASSPGIQSSYNEQFF	TGTGCCAGCAGCCCGGGGATTCAGAGCTCCTACAATGAGCAGTTCTTC
.	few	TRBV20-1	TRBJ1-2	CSARDLLSIYGYTF	TGCAGTGCTAGAGACCTCCTCAGTATCTATGGCTACACCTTC
.	.	TRBV12-2	TRBJ2-3	CSEDTQYF	TGTTCTGAAGATACGCAGTATTTT
TRBD2	.	TRBV20-1	TRBJ2-2	CSARGGREVSNTGELFF	TGCAGTGCTCGGGGGGGCAGGGAGGTTTCGAACACCGGGGAGCTGTTTTTT
TRBD2	.	TRBV4-2	TRBJ2-7	CASSVRDYVSYEQYF	TGTGCCAGCAGCGTACGGGACTACGTCTCCTACGAGCAGTACTTC